The source of this T cell receptor (beta chain) is a study of CD8+ T cells in alopecia areata. Treatment specified: oral pan-JAK inhibitor, 5-10 mg twice daily. Obtained from alopecia areata patients were lesional scalp punch biopsies along with peripheral blood. The authors extracted RNA and reverse transcribed it into cDNA as the sequencing template. The repertoire was sequenced with immunoSEQ multiplex PCR; TCRdb's copy has only in-frame clones and lacks some. Of some 190,000 clones in the sample, roughly 60% were seen once. Trimming at V came to 5 bases and at J to 4 bases, leaving 7 bases not matched to a gene. The CDR3 is 14 amino acids. CDR1 is SGHAT and CDR2 is FQNNGV in the germline V gene.

The chain uses TRBV11-2 and TRBJ1-2; 7 nucleotides align to TRBD1. Sequencing used CD4+ T cells sorted from blood, obtained at week 24, from a patient treated with tofacitinib. The receptor comes from a human donor with alopecia areata. The CDR3 sequence is CASSPGQALYGYTF. In DNA, the CDR3 is TGTGCCAGCAGCCCTGGACAGGCTCTCTATGGCTACACCTTC. Combining the CDR3 with reference TRBV11-2 and TRBJ1-2 gives the whole variable domain EAGVAQSPRYKIIEKRQSVAFWCNPISGHATLYWYQQILGQGPKLLIQFQNNGVVDDSQLPKDRFSAERLKGVDSTLKIQPAKLEDSAVYLCASSPGQALYGYTFGSGTRLTVV.